These 23 T cell receptor beta chains came from one sample sequenced in a study of cytomegalovirus exposure and HLA in healthy donors. The PCR ran on 60 Vbeta and 13 Jbeta primers. Profiling relied on immunoSEQ multiplex PCR, and the TCRdb table lists in-frame clones only, not all of them. The sample holds roughly 200,000 clones, more than 60% seen once. The material sequenced was PBMCs. These receptor sequences come from a woman aged 55-70 years in good health and CMV-seropositive.

The chain couples TRBV10-3 to TRBJ1-5; a weak D match, TRBD1 (5 bases). Trimming left V 3 bases short and J 2 bases short, with 14 bases between. Germline CDR1 reads ENHRY; CDR2 reads SYGVKD. This CDR3 has 16 residues. The CDR3 bases are TGTGCCATCAGTGACCTATCGGGGACTGGCAATCAGCCCCAGCATTTT. It yields the protein CAISDLSGTGNQPQHF.

The chain has TRBV7-6 and TRBJ2-3, with 7 bases that match TRBD2. Trimming cost V 1 base and J 0 bases; bases outside gene matches: 4. The CDR3 has 16 residues. Per germline, CDR1 SGHVS and CDR2 FNYEAQ. The CDR3 nucleotides read TGTGCCAGCAGCTTAGAGGCTAGCGGAAGCACAGATACGCAGTATTTT. Translated, it gives CASSLEASGSTDTQYF.

This clone was picked up a small number of times. Other DNA sequences from this sample encode an identical CDR3 as well. The chain carries TRBV7-8 and TRBJ1-4, with D unresolved. This CDR3 comprises 16 residues. Trimming removed 2 bases at V and 0 bases at J, with 10 bases between. Germline V CDR1 and CDR2: SGHVS, FQNEAQ. As DNA, the CDR3 is TGTGCCAGCAGCTTATCCAGACTTGCAACTAATGAAAAACTGTTTTTT. This translates into CASSLSRLATNEKLFF. The complete variable domain, with remaining parts taken from reference TRBV7-8 and TRBJ1-4, reads GAGVSQSPRYKVAKRGQDVALRCDPISGHVSLFWYQQALGQGPEFLTYFQNEAQLDKSGLPSDRFFAERPEGSVSTLKIQRTQQEDSAVYLCASSLSRLATNEKLFFGSGTQLSVL.

The V gene is TRBV9, the J gene TRBJ2-7; 10 nucleotides align to TRBD2. This CDR3 has 15 amino acids. With 0 bases clipped from V and 6 bases from J, the junction kept 6 bases outside the gene matches. Germline V gene sequence: CDR1 SGDLS, CDR2 YYNGEE. CDR3 nucleotide sequence: TGTGCCAGCAGCGTAGAAGGGAGCGGGAGGGCCGAGCAGTACTTC. Its translation is CASSVEGSGRAEQYF.

V gene TRBV11-2 combines with J gene TRBJ2-7; the match to TRBD1 covers 9 bases. The J segment lost 5 bases and the V segment lost 5 bases, leaving 7 bases of the junction unmatched. CDR1 SGHAT and CDR2 FQNNGV come from the germline V gene. This CDR3 region has 14 residues. CDR3 coding DNA: TGTGCCAGCAGCAACCGGGACAGGGCCGACGAGCAGTACTTC. Translating it yields CASSNRDRADEQYF.

This chain joins TRBV29-1 and TRBJ2-2; TRBD1 aligns across 11 bases. The CDR3 length is 15 residues. V trimming: 4 bases; J trimming: 5 bases; junction bases outside the gene matches: 6. Germline CDR1 is SQVTM and CDR2 is ANQGSEA. CDR3 DNA sequence: TGCAGCGTTGGTCCGGACAGGGGGCAAACCGGGGAGCTGTTTTTT. This gives the protein CSVGPDRGQTGELFF.

This rearrangement joins TRBV7-8 to TRBJ2-5; the match to TRBD1 covers 8 bases. This CDR3 has 13 residues. With 6 bases clipped from V and 5 bases from J, the junction kept 5 bases outside the gene matches. CDR1 SGHVS and CDR2 FQNEAQ come from the germline V gene. The CDR3 DNA follows: TGTGCCAGCAGTCCAGGGGGCAGGGAGACCCAGTACTTC. Translation: CASSPGGRETQYF.

This clone was seen only a few times. V usage is TRBV9 and J usage is TRBJ2-1, with D unresolved. The germline V gene encodes CDR1 SGDLS and CDR2 YYNGEE. This CDR3 has 17 residues. V was pared by 7 bases and J by 5 bases, with 25 bases between. Here the CDR3 reads CASGGAYSNPSDNEQFF. The CDR3 coding sequence is TGTGCCAGCGGCGGCGCTTATAGCAACCCATCGGACAATGAGCAGTTCTTC.

This chain connects TRBV6-6 to TRBJ2-5; D possibly corresponds to TRBD1 (6 bases). The J call may be in error: the DNA end matches TRBJ2-7 better. The CDR3 runs 14 residues. CDR1 is MNHNY and CDR2 is SVGAGI in the germline V gene (reference sequence). CDR3 in DNA: TGTGCCAGCAGTTACGAGACAGGTATCTACGAGCAGTACTTC. Translation gives CASSYETGIYEQYF.

The chain couples TRBV5-1 to TRBJ2-3; a weak D match, TRBD2 (5 bases). This CDR3 region has 13 residues. Germline V CDR1 and CDR2: SGHRS, YFSETQ. Trimming removed 0 bases at V and 6 bases at J, with 8 bases between. The CDR3 protein is CASSLAGSDTQYF. The CDR3 nucleotides read TGCGCCAGCAGCTTGGCGGGGAGCGATACGCAGTATTTT.

With regard to this clone: Other DNA variants within this sample encode the same CDR3. V and J are TRBV28 and TRBJ1-2, with 8 bases identical to TRBD1. V shed 4 bases, J shed 4 bases, and the junction held 5 bases outside the gene matches. CDR3 length: 14 residues. In germline, CDR1 is MDHEN, CDR2 SYDVKM. Written as DNA, the CDR3 is TGTGCCAGCAGTTCGGGACAGGCAAGCTATGGCTACACCTTC. As protein: CASSSGQASYGYTF.

The chain links TRBV7-2 to TRBJ2-5; TRBD2 matches at 10 bases. The CDR3 spans 16 residues. Unmatched junction bases numbered 11, after V lost 5 bases and J lost 5 bases. In germline, CDR1 is SGHTA, CDR2 FQGNSA. The CDR3 protein is CASSQTSGSGGETQYF. The CDR3 DNA sequence: TGTGCCAGCAGCCAAACCTCGGGTAGCGGGGGGGAGACCCAGTACTTC.

The chain joins TRBV27 to TRBJ2-3, with 9 bases aligning to TRBD2. Unmatched junction bases numbered 6, after V lost 6 bases and J lost 5 bases. CDR3 size: 14 residues. From germline, CDR1 is MNHEY and CDR2 SMNVEV (reference sequence). The CDR3 spells CASRPGLARDTQYF. DNA for the CDR3: TGTGCCAGCAGGCCCGGACTAGCGAGAGATACGCAGTATTTT.

The chain links TRBV4-1 to TRBJ2-1; tentatively, D is TRBD2 (5 bases). Germline-derived CDR1 and CDR2 are MGHRA and YSYEKL. This CDR3 contains 13 residues. V lost 0 bases and J 12 bases, leaving 12 bases between the germline ends. CDR3 sequence: CASSQDNLARQFF. The CDR3 bases are TGCGCCAGCAGCCAAGATAACCTAGCTCGGCAGTTCTTC.

The count of this clone is one. The chain joins TRBV7-7 to TRBJ2-5; 7 bases are shared with TRBD2. This CDR3 has 16 residues. The germline gives CDR1 SSHAT, CDR2 FNYEAQ (reference sequence). The J segment lost 2 bases and the V segment lost 3 bases, leaving 9 bases of the junction unmatched. This CDR3 is CASSFGGAGRQETQYF. In DNA form, the CDR3 reads TGTGCCAGCAGCTTTGGGGGAGCGGGGAGGCAAGAGACCCAGTACTTC.

The chain has TRBV5-6 and TRBJ1-1, with D tentatively TRBD1 (5 bases). This CDR3 region has 15 residues. V dropped 0 bases and J dropped 2 bases, with 11 bases sitting between them. CDR1 SGHDT and CDR2 YYEEEE come from the germline V gene. The CDR3 loop is CASSLEQGLNTEAFF. CDR3 DNA: TGTGCCAGCAGCTTGGAGCAGGGCCTAAACACTGAAGCTTTCTTT.

The genes are TRBV7-2 and TRBJ2-5, with 9 bases that match TRBD1. The CDR3 is 14 residues long. CDR1 and CDR2 (germline): SGHTA, FQGNSA. V lost 6 bases to trimming and J lost 4 bases; unmatched junction nucleotides: 6. The CDR3 DNA sequence: TGTGCCAGCAGTGCTCAGGGACAGGGAGAGACCCAGTACTTC. This gives the protein CASSAQGQGETQYF.

The chain joins TRBV7-9 to TRBJ1-1; 8 positions agree with TRBD1. Germline CDR1 is SEHNR and CDR2 is FQNEAQ (reference sequence). The CDR3 loop spans 16 amino acids. V dropped 5 bases and J dropped 5; count of bases not matched to a gene: 13. CDR3 nucleotides: TGTGCCAGCAGCCTTGACAGGGGTAATGTCGGAACTGAAGCTTTCTTT. Translating it yields CASSLDRGNVGTEAFF.

V is TRBV18 and J is TRBJ2-2; no clear D. The CDR3 spans 13 residues. Germline V lookup: CDR1 KGHSH, CDR2 LQKENI. V was clipped by 4 bases and J by 4 bases, with 7 bases between them. The CDR3 loop is CASSLAGTGELFF. CDR3 sequence (DNA): TGTGCCAGCTCACTGGCAGGCACCGGGGAGCTGTTTTTT.

The chain has TRBV9 and TRBJ1-3; no clear D. CDR1 is SGDLS, CDR2 YYNGEE, per germline. Trimming removed 3 bases at V and 0 bases at J, with 7 bases between. This CDR3 spans 14 amino acids. CDR3 in DNA: TGTGCCAGCAGCGCAGGACTCTCTGGAAACACCATATATTTT. Protein product: CASSAGLSGNTIYF. Full variable domain (outside the CDR3, taken from reference TRBV9 and TRBJ1-3): DSGVTQTPKHLITATGQRVTLRCSPRSGDLSVYWYQQSLDQGLQFLIQYYNGEERAKGNILERFSAQQFPDLHSELNLSSLELGDSALYFCASSAGLSGNTIYFGEGSWLTVV.

The rearrangement links TRBV2 to TRBJ2-1; 12 bases agree with TRBD1. Germline trimming cut 7 bases from V and 7 bases from J; bases unmatched to any gene: 8. There are 15 residues in the CDR3. From germline, CDR1 is SNHLY and CDR2 FYNNEI. In DNA form, the CDR3 reads TGTGCCAGCACCGCGGGACAGGGGGCGGTTAATGAGCAGTTCTTC. Translating it yields CASTAGQGAVNEQFF.

The sample holds a few counts of this clone. This rearrangement joins TRBV6-1 to TRBJ2-1, with unresolved D. The CDR3 length is 11 residues. Between the trimmed V and J ends, which lost 5 bases and 4 bases, there was a span of 3 bases. Germline-derived CDR1 and CDR2 are MNHNS and SASEGT. CDR3 bases: TGTGCCAGCAGTATATACAATGAGCAGTTCTTC. Translation: CASSIYNEQFF.

Comments on this clone: The germline gene is not matched at one end of the junction; a read error may be the cause. The rearrangement links TRBV7-9 to TRBJ1-2; D may be TRBD1 (5 bases). CDR3 length: 15 residues. Looked up from germline, CDR1 is SEHNR and CDR2 is FQNEAQ (reference sequence). CDR3 amino acids: CSSSLVPIRADGYTF. CDR3 DNA: TGTTCCAGCAGCTTAGTACCTATCAGGGCTGATGGCTACACCTTC.